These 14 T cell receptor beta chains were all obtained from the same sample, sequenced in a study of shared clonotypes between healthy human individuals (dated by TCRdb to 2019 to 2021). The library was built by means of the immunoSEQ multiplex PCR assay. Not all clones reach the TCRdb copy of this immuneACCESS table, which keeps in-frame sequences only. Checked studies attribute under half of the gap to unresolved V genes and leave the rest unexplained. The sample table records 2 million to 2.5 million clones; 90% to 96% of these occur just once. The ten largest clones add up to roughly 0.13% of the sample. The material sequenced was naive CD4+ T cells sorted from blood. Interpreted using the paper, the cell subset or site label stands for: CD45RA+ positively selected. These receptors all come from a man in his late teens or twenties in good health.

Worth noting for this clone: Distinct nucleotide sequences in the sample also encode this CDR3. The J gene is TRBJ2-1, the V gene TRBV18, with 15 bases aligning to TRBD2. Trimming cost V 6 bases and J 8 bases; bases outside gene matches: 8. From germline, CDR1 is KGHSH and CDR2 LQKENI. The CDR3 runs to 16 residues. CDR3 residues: CASSPPGLAGGYEQFF. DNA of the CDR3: TGTGCCAGCTCCCCTCCGGGACTAGCGGGGGGATATGAGCAGTTCTTC.

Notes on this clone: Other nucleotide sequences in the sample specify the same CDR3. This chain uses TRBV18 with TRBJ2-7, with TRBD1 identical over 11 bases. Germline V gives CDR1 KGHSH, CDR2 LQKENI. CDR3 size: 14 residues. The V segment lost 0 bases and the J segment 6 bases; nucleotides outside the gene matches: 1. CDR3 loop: CASSPPGQGGEQYF. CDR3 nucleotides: TGTGCCAGCTCACCACCGGGACAGGGGGGCGAGCAGTACTTC.

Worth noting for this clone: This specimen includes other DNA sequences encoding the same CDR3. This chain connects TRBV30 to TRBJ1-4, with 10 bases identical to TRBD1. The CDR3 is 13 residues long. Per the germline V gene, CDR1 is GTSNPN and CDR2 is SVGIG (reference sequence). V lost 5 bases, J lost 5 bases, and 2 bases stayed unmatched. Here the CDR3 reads CAWSDRGNEKLFF. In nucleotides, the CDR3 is TGTGCCTGGTCGGACAGGGGGAATGAAAAACTGTTTTTT.

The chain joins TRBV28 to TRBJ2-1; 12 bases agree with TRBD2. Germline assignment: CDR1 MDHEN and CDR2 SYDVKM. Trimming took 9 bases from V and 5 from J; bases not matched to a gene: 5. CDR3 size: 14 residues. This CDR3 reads CASRTSGNHNEQFF. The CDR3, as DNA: TGTGCCAGTCGGACTAGCGGGAACCACAATGAGCAGTTCTTC.

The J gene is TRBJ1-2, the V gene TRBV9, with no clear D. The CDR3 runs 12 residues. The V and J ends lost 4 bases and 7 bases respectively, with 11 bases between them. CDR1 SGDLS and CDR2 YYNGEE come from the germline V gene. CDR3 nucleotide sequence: TGTGCCAGCAGCCCGACGACCGGTGGCTACACCTTC. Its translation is CASSPTTGGYTF.

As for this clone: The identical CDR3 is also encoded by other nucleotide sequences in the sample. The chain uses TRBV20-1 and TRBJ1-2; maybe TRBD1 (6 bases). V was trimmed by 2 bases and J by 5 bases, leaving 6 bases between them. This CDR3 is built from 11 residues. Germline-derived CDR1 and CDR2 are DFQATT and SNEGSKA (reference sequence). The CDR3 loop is CSARRGYGYTF. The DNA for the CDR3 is TGCAGTGCTAGAAGGGGGTATGGCTACACCTTC.

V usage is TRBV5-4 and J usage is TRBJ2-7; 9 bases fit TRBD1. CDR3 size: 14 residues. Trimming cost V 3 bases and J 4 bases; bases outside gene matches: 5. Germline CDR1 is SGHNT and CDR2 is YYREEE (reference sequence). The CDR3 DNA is TGTGCCAGCAGCTATATGACAGGGGGATACGAGCAGTACTTC. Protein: CASSYMTGGYEQYF.

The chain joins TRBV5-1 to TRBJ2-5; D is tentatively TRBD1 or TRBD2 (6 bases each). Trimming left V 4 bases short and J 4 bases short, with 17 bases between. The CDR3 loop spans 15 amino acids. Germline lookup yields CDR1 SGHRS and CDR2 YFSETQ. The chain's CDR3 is CASSPGRGRGETQYF. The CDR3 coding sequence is TGCGCCAGCAGCCCCGGCCGGGGGCGCGGAGAGACCCAGTACTTC. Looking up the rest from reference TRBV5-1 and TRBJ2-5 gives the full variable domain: KAGVTQTPRYLIKTRGQQVTLSCSPISGHRSVSWYQQTPGQGLQFLFEYFSETQRNKGNFPGRFSGRQFSNSRSEMNVSTLELGDSALYLCASSPGRGRGETQYFGPGTRLLVL.

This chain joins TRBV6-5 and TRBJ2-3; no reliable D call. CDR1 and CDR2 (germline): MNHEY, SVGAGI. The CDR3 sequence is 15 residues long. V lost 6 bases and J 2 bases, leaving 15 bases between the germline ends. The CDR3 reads CASSYLADFTDTQYF. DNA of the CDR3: TGTGCCAGCAGCTACCTGGCAGACTTCACAGATACGCAGTATTTT.

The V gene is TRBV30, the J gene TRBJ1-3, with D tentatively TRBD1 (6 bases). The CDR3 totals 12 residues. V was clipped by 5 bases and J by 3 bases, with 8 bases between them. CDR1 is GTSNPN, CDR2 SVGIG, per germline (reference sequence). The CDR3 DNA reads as TGTGCCTGGCAGGGGCTTGGAAACACCATATATTTT. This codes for CAWQGLGNTIYF.

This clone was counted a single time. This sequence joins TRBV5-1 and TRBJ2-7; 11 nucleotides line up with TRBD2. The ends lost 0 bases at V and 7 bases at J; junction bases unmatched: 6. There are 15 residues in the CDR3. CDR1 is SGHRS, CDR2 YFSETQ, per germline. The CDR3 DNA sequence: TGCGCCAGCAGCTTGGGGACTAGCGGGCCGGGGGAGCAGTACTTC. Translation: CASSLGTSGPGEQYF.

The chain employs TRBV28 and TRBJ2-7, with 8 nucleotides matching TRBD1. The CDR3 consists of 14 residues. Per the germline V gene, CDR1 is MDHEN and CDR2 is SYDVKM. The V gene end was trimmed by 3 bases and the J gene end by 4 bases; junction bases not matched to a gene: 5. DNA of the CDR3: TGTGCCAGCAGTTTCTTCGACAGGGGATACGAGCAGTACTTC. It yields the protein CASSFFDRGYEQYF.

CDR3 nucleotides: TGTGCTAGTGGTCCTACACCCCGGGTGGGCTCTCAGCCCCAGCATTTT. It yields the protein CASGPTPRVGSQPQHF. The chain employs TRBV12-5 and TRBJ1-5; no firm D call. Per germline, CDR1 LGHNT and CDR2 FRNRAP. The CDR3 length is 16 residues. Trimming shortened V by 5 bases and J by 6 bases, and 20 bases separated the two germline ends. The whole variable domain, filled in from reference TRBV12-5 and TRBJ1-5, reads DARVTQTPRHKVTEMGQEVTMRCQPILGHNTVFWYRQTMMQGLELLAYFRNRAPLDDSGMPKDRFSAEMPDATLATLKIQPSEPRDSAVYFCASGPTPRVGSQPQHFGDGTRLSIL.

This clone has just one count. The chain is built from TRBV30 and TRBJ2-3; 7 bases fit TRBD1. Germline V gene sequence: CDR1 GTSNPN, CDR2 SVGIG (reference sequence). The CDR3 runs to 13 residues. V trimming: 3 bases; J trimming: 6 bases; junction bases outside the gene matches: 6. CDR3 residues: CAWSVDRSDTQYF. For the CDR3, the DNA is TGTGCCTGGAGCGTGGACAGGTCCGATACGCAGTATTTT.